The present T cell receptor (beta chain) was sequenced within a study of blood T cell repertoires in COVID-19. Study at large: Material from acute and convalescent COVID-19 was sourced from the United States, Italy and Spain. Sample material is recorded as cDNA or gDNA derived from T cells, B-cell-depleted T cells, or PBMCs.

Participants had their cohort set by participant-reported clinical history. Cohort 3 donors were reported recovered after two negative PCRs, clearance, or symptom resolution. Profiling relied on immunoSEQ multiplex PCR, and the TCRdb table lists in-frame clones only, not all of them. The top ten hold approximately 16% of the sample, which has approximately 230,000 clones, 70% to 85% seen once. In germline, CDR1 is SGDLS, CDR2 YYNGEE. The CDR3 sequence is 14 residues long. Trimming took 3 bases from V and 13 from J, leaving 17 bases between them. The material sequenced was PBMCs or T cells enriched from blood (not recorded which). The gene calls are TRBV9 and TRBJ1-6; no clear D gene. This TCR was recovered from a man aged 35 to 55 who had recovered from COVID-19. The CDR3 sequence is CASSETNVGGPLHF. CDR3 nucleotide sequence: TGTGCCAGCAGCGAAACAAACGTCGGAGGTCCCCTCCACTTT.